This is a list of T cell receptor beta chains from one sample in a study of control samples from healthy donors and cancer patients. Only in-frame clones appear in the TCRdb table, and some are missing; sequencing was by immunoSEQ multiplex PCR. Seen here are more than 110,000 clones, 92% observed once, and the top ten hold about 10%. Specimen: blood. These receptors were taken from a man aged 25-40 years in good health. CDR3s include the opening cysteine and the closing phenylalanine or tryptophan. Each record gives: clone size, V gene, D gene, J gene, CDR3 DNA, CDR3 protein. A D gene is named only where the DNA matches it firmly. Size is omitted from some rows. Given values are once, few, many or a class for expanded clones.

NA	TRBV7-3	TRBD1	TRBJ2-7	TGTGCCAGCAGCATGGGACAGGGAAACGAGCAGTACTTC	CASSMGQGNEQYF
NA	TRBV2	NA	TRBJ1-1	TGTGCCAGCAGAGGGTTTGGGGGCTACACTGAAGCTTTCTTT	CASRGFGGYTEAFF
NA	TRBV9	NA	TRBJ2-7	TGTGCCAGCAGCCCCCCCCCTACGGGGAATGACTCCTACGAGCAGTACTTC	CASSPPPTGNDSYEQYF
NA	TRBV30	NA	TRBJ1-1	TGTGCCTGGAGTGTACACGCGGGACGGGGTGAAGCTTTCTTT	CAWSVHAGRGEAFF
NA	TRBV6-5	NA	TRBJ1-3	TGTGCCACCATTCCCTTCTCTGGAAACACCATATATTTT	CATIPFSGNTIYF
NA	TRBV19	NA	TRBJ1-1	TGTGCCAGTACCCAGGGCCCTTCCCCAGGCACTGAAGCTTTCTTT	CASTQGPSPGTEAFF
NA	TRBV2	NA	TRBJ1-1	TGTGCCAGCAGTGGTGACATCAAGTCGGCTTTCTTT	CASSGDIKSAFF
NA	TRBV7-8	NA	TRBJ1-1	TGTGCCAGCAGCTTTGGTTTGAAGGTGAACACTGAAGCTTTCTTT	CASSFGLKVNTEAFF
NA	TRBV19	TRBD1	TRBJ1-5	TGTGCCAGTAGTATAGTGGCCAGGGGGCTGAATCAGCCCCAGCATTTT	CASSIVARGLNQPQHF
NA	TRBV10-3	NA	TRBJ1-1	TGTGCCATCAGATTTATGGACAGCCTAAACACTGAAGCTTTCTTT	CAIRFMDSLNTEAFF
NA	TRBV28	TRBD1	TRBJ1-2	TGTGCCAGCGGAACTTGGACAGGGAGTGATGGCTACACCTTC	CASGTWTGSDGYTF
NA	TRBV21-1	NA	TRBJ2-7	TGTGCCAGCAGCAAAGTAGTGGCCAGGTCAACCTCCTACGAGCAGTACTTC	CASSKVVARSTSYEQYF
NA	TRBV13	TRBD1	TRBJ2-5	TGTGCCAGCAGCCGACAGGGTTCGTCTGAGACCCAGTACTTC	CASSRQGSSETQYF
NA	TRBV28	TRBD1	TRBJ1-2	TGTGCCAGCAGTGTCACAGGGGGATCCCCCCCTAACTATGGCTACACCTTC	CASSVTGGSPPNYGYTF
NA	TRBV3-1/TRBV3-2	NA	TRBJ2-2	TGTGCCAGCAGCCAAGGGATTCCAGGTTTGAACACCGGGGAGCTGTTTTTT	CASSQGIPGLNTGELFF
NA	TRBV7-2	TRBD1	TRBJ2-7	TGTGCCAGCAGCTTGGGACAGGAACCCTACGAGCAGTACTTC	CASSLGQEPYEQYF
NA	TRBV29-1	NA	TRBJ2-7	TGCAGCGTTAGGGCCCGCCTCTCCTACGAGCAGTACTTC	CSVRARLSYEQYF
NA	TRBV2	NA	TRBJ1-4	TGTGCCAGCAGTGCCGGCAGAAGTAATGAAAAACTGTTTTTT	CASSAGRSNEKLFF
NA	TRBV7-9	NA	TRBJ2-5	TGTGCCAGCAGCTTAGGCACTGGGGAGACCCAGTACTTC	CASSLGTGETQYF
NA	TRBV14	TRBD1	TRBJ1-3	TGTGCCAGCAGCCGCGACAGGGGGATCGGGAACACCATATATTTT	CASSRDRGIGNTIYF
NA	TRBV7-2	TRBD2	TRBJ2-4	TGTGCCAGCAGCCTCGCGTTAGCGGGAGGGCCCGACAAAAACATTCAGTACTTC	CASSLALAGGPDKNIQYF
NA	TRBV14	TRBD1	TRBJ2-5	TGTGCCAGCAGCCCTAGGACAGGGGTTGGTCGTAACGGGGAGACCCAGTACTTC	CASSPRTGVGRNGETQYF
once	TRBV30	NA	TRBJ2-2	TGTGCCTGGAGTGGGGGGCGCCCCGGGACCGGGGAGCTGTTTTTT	CAWSGGRPGTGELFF
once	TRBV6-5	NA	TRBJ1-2	TGTGCCAGCAGTTACTACGGGGGTTATGGCTACACCTTC	CASSYYGGYGYTF
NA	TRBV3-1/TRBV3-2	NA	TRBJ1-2	TGTGCCAGCAGCCAAGGTTTCCCGGGGGGCTACACCTTC	CASSQGFPGGYTF
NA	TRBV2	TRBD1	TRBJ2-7	TGTGCCAGCACCCCGGGACAGGGGTCCTACGAGCAGTACTTC	CASTPGQGSYEQYF
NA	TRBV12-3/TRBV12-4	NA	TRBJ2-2	TGTGCCAGCAGTTCTAGCACCGGGGAGCTGTTTTTT	CASSSSTGELFF
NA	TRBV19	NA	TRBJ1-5	TGTGCCAGTAGTATCCAGGGGACCGTAAATCAGCCCCAGCATTTT	CASSIQGTVNQPQHF
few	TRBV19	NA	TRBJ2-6	TGTGCCAGTAGTATCTCGGTCGGGTCTGGGGCCAACGTCCTGACTTTC	CASSISVGSGANVLTF